A single sample is the source of the 15 T cell receptor beta chains below, sequenced in a study of T cells in Graves' hyperthyroidism and ophthalmopathy. The CDR3 regions of TCR beta were amplified from RNA transcripts. A set of HTBI primers served as the primers for a first-round RT-PCR of the TCR CDR3. One entry per CDR3 protein results from TCRdb running MiXCR on the multiplex PCR reads. The sample lists 660,000 or so distinct CDR3 sequences; 45% were seen once. The sequenced sample was peripheral blood or thyroid tissue (not recorded which). These receptors came from an adult man with Graves' disease, either hyperthyroidism or ophthalmopathy (not recorded which).

This clonotype has just a few counts. The chain employs TRBV25-1 and TRBJ2-5, with TRBD2 matching 14 bases. Germline V gives CDR1 MGHDK, CDR2 SYGVNS. There are 18 residues in the CDR3. Losses at the gene ends were 6 bases for V and 2 bases for J; bases not matched to a gene: 11. The DNA of the CDR3 is TGTGCCAGCAGCCCTGGGACTAGCGGGAGCGAAACTCAAGAGACCCAGTACTTC. This gives the protein CASSPGTSGSETQETQYF.

This clonotype was detected only once. Mismatch with germline at one junction end may stem from a read error. The gene calls are TRBV13 and TRBJ2-5; 12 nucleotides match TRBD2. The CDR3 has 16 amino acids. The V gene's germline CDR1 is PRHDT and CDR2 FYEKMQ (reference sequence). CDR3 amino acids: CASSFQRLAGEETHYF. The CDR3 nucleotides read TGTGCCAGCAGCTTTCAACGACTAGCGGGAGAAGAGACCCATTACTTC.

This clonotype was recorded at least ten times. The chain carries TRBV29-1 and TRBJ1-5, with a tentative D call TRBD1 (6 bases). The CDR3 consists of 13 residues. In germline, CDR1 is SQVTM, CDR2 ANQGSEA. Trimming cost V 3 bases and J 1 base, with 7 bases left between them. CDR3 in amino acids: CSVDQGSNQPQHF. As DNA, the CDR3 is TGCAGCGTTGACCAGGGGAGCAATCAGCCCCAGCATTTT.

This chain uses TRBV10-3 with TRBJ2-5, with a weak D call TRBD1 (6 bases). V lost 2 bases and J 3 bases, leaving 16 bases between the germline ends. The germline CDR1 and CDR2 sequences are ENHRY and SYGVKD. The CDR3 extends over 16 amino acids. For the CDR3, the DNA is TGTGCCATCAGTGAGGCAGGTGTGAGGGGGAAAGAGACCCAGTACTTC. Protein product: CAISEAGVRGKETQYF.

V and J are TRBV24-1 and TRBJ2-1; 8 bases match TRBD2. The CDR3 loop spans 13 amino acids. The trim removed 4 bases at V and 6 bases at J, leaving 1 base unmatched. In germline, CDR1 is KGHDR, CDR2 SFDVKD. The chain's CDR3 is CATSDGLANEQFF. For the CDR3, the DNA is TGTGCCACCAGTGACGGACTAGCCAATGAGCAGTTCTTC.

The chain couples TRBV13 to TRBJ1-5; D is possibly TRBD1 (5 bases). The ends were cut back, 8 bases at V and 0 bases at J, with 14 bases in the middle. The CDR3 totals 15 residues. In germline, CDR1 is PRHDT, CDR2 FYEKMQ (reference sequence). The CDR3 coding sequence is TGTGCCAGCGGGAGCAGGGTCGATAGCAATCAGCCCCAGCATTTT. Encoded protein: CASGSRVDSNQPQHF.

Notes on this clonotype: This may be a read error, as it is one base from a much larger clone. This rearrangement joins TRBV11-2 to TRBJ1-4; 9 bases map to TRBD1. The CDR3 runs 15 residues. Germline CDR1 and CDR2: SGHAT and FQNNGV. In DNA form, the CDR3 reads TGTGCCAGCAGCCCGACAGGGGGTTCAGGTGAAAAACTGCTTTTT. It codes for CASSPTGGSGEKLLF. Combining the CDR3 with reference TRBV11-2 and TRBJ1-4 gives the whole variable domain EAGVAQSPRYKIIEKRQSVAFWCNPISGHATLYWYQQILGQGPKLLIQFQNNGVVDDSQLPKDRFSAERLKGVDSTLKIQPAKLEDSAVYLCASSPTGGSGEKLLFGSGTQLSVL.

Here the CDR3 reads CASSQDRGAGGQKTQYF. The CDR3 nucleotides are TGTGCCAGCAGCCAAGATCGGGGAGCGGGGGGGCAGAAGACCCAGTACTTC. The chain joins TRBV7-9 to TRBJ2-5, with TRBD2 identical over 10 bases. The CDR3 totals 17 residues. Germline-derived CDR1 and CDR2 are SEHNR and FQNEAQ (reference sequence). V shed 5 bases, J shed 6 bases, and the junction held 15 bases outside the gene matches. The full variable domain, with the rest looked up from reference TRBV7-9 and TRBJ2-5, is DTGVSQNPRHKITKRGQNVTFRCDPISEHNRLYWYRQTLGQGPEFLTYFQNEAQLEKSRLLSDRFSAERPKGSFSTLEIQRTEQGDSAMYLCASSQDRGAGGQKTQYFGPGTRLLVL.

Only a few counts were recorded for this clonotype. The rearrangement links TRBV11-2 to TRBJ2-7, with 7 bases matching TRBD1. This CDR3 is 14 amino acids long. V trimming: 6 bases; J trimming: 2 bases; junction bases outside the gene matches: 7. From germline, CDR1 is SGHAT and CDR2 FQNNGV. The CDR3 loop is CASSESTGPYEQYF. The CDR3 nucleotides read TGTGCCAGCAGTGAATCGACAGGGCCCTACGAGCAGTACTTC. The full variable domain, completed using reference TRBV11-2 and TRBJ2-7, is EAGVAQSPRYKIIEKRQSVAFWCNPISGHATLYWYQQILGQGPKLLIQFQNNGVVDDSQLPKDRFSAERLKGVDSTLKIQPAKLEDSAVYLCASSESTGPYEQYFGPGTRLTVT.

This clonotype has more than one count but fewer than ten. V is TRBV9 and J is TRBJ1-5; no definite D call. V lost 3 bases, J lost 3 bases, and 10 bases lay in between. The CDR3 sequence is 14 residues long. Germline V CDR1 and CDR2: SGDLS, YYNGEE. DNA for the CDR3: TGTGCCAGCAGCGCTTCAGGTGTCAATCAGCCCCAGCATTTT. Encoded protein: CASSASGVNQPQHF.

The V and J genes are TRBV5-1 and TRBJ2-5; a possible D gene is TRBD1 (5 bases). This CDR3 has 14 residues. Germline V gene data show CDR1 as SGHRS and CDR2 as YFSETQ. V was shortened by 4 bases and J by 5 bases, with 15 bases between the two germline ends. CDR3 residues: CASSQAGYRETQYF. The CDR3, as DNA: TGCGCCAGCAGCCAGGCAGGGTATCGCGAGACCCAGTACTTC.

The chain uses TRBV7-3 and TRBJ2-1, with 10 bases fitting TRBD1. The CDR3 runs to 15 residues. Looked up from germline, CDR1 is SGHTA and CDR2 is FQGTGA. The junction had 6 bases not matched to a gene; V was cut back by 5 bases and J by 5 bases. The CDR3: CASSPPGQGHNEQFF. The CDR3 bases are TGTGCCAGCAGCCCACCGGGACAGGGGCACAATGAGCAGTTCTTC.

This clonotype was recorded only once. The CDR3 coding sequence is TGTGCCACCAGCAGCTCGCTTCCGGGACCTAATGAAAAACTGTTTTTT. Protein product: CATSSSLPGPNEKLFF. This sequence joins TRBV15 and TRBJ1-4; tentatively, D is TRBD1 (5 bases). Trimming removed 3 bases at V and 3 bases at J, with 14 bases between. CDR1 is LNHNV and CDR2 is YYDKDF in the germline V gene (reference sequence). The CDR3 runs 16 residues.

The chain recombines TRBV29-1 with TRBJ1-4, with D possibly matching TRBD1 (5 bases). This CDR3 has 14 residues. V was shortened by 7 bases and J by 7 bases, with 19 bases between the two germline ends. The germline V gene encodes CDR1 SQVTM and CDR2 ANQGSEA. Written as DNA, the CDR3 is TGCAGCGCACGAGATCGTGGGGCCATTGAAAAACTGTTTTTT. As protein: CSARDRGAIEKLFF.

This clonotype came up a few times. This chain joins TRBV20-1 and TRBJ2-2, with TRBD1 as a possible D gene (5 bases). Germline loops: CDR1 DFQATT, CDR2 SNEGSKA (reference sequence). Between the trimmed V and J ends, which lost 4 bases and 6 bases, there was a span of 15 bases. The CDR3 loop spans 14 amino acids. CDR3 region: CSAIQGIVAGELFF. CDR3 DNA: TGCAGTGCTATCCAGGGTATCGTTGCCGGGGAGCTGTTTTTT.